These T cell receptor beta chains were read from a single sample in a study of blood T cell repertoires in COVID-19. Only in-frame clones appear in the TCRdb table, and some are missing; sequencing was by immunoSEQ multiplex PCR. In the table there are 150,000 or so clones, more than 75% of which are singletons. The sequencing sample was made of PBMCs or T cells enriched from blood (not recorded which). Receptor source: a woman in her thirties with acute COVID-19. Each CDR3 is given with its conserved first and last residue. D genes are given only for firm matches. Size values are once, few and many counts, or a class for expanded clones, and some rows have none.

j_gene: TRBJ2-3; abundance: NA; d_gene: TRBD2; v_gene: TRBV6-6; CDR3aa: CASSYGQREATDTQYF; CDR3nt: TGTGCCAGCAGTTACGGCCAGCGGGAGGCAACAGATACGCAGTATTTT
j_gene: TRBJ2-7; abundance: NA; d_gene: NA; v_gene: TRBV2; CDR3aa: CASSEFSSYEQYF; CDR3nt: TGTGCCAGCAGTGAGTTCAGCTCCTACGAGCAGTACTTC
j_gene: TRBJ2-1; abundance: NA; d_gene: NA; v_gene: TRBV4-1; CDR3aa: CASSQLLRAGNEQFF; CDR3nt: TGCGCCAGCAGCCAACTTCTCAGGGCTGGGAATGAGCAGTTCTTC
j_gene: TRBJ2-3; abundance: NA; d_gene: TRBD2; v_gene: TRBV15; CDR3aa: CATRPGTSGSTDTQYF; CDR3nt: TGTGCCACCAGGCCCGGGACTAGCGGTTCCACAGATACGCAGTATTTT
j_gene: TRBJ1-1; abundance: NA; d_gene: NA; v_gene: TRBV28; CDR3aa: CASRGTANTEAFF; CDR3nt: TGTGCCAGCCGGGGGACGGCGAACACTGAAGCTTTCTTT
j_gene: TRBJ2-6; abundance: NA; d_gene: NA; v_gene: TRBV18; CDR3aa: CASSPRGAQGSSSGANVLTF; CDR3nt: TGTGCCAGCTCACCCAGGGGGGCACAGGGGTCGAGCTCTGGGGCCAACGTCCTGACTTTC
j_gene: TRBJ1-1; abundance: NA; d_gene: TRBD1; v_gene: TRBV5-1; CDR3aa: CASSLQGADVLGTEAFF; CDR3nt: TGCGCCAGCAGCTTACAGGGGGCCGACGTCTTAGGCACTGAAGCTTTCTTT
j_gene: TRBJ2-1; abundance: NA; d_gene: NA; v_gene: TRBV5-1; CDR3aa: CASSLEVGSYNEQFF; CDR3nt: TGCGCCAGCAGCCTAGAGGTGGGCTCCTACAATGAGCAGTTCTTC
j_gene: TRBJ1-2; abundance: once; d_gene: TRBD1; v_gene: TRBV27; CDR3aa: CASKDTGQGGYTF; CDR3nt: TGTGCCAGCAAAGACACGGGACAGGGTGGCTACACCTTC
j_gene: TRBJ1-3; abundance: NA; d_gene: NA; v_gene: TRBV4-3; CDR3aa: CASSLGGRGAGNTIYF; CDR3nt: TGCGCCAGCAGCCTAGGCGGCAGGGGCGCTGGAAACACCATATATTTT
j_gene: TRBJ2-5; abundance: many; d_gene: TRBD1; v_gene: TRBV7-9; CDR3aa: CASRTGGQETQYF; CDR3nt: TGTGCCAGCAGGACAGGGGGCCAAGAGACCCAGTACTTC
j_gene: TRBJ2-1; abundance: NA; d_gene: NA; v_gene: TRBV9; CDR3aa: CASSISGVSYNEQFF; CDR3nt: TGTGCCAGCAGCATTTCAGGGGTCTCCTACAATGAGCAGTTCTTC
j_gene: TRBJ1-4; abundance: NA; d_gene: NA; v_gene: TRBV9; CDR3aa: CASSVGRGFNEKLFF; CDR3nt: TGTGCCAGCAGCGTAGGTCGAGGGTTTAATGAAAAACTGTTTTTT
j_gene: TRBJ1-5; abundance: NA; d_gene: TRBD1; v_gene: TRBV6-6; CDR3aa: CASSYKQGQGNQPQHF; CDR3nt: TGTGCCAGCAGTTACAAGCAGGGACAGGGCAATCAGCCCCAGCATTTT
j_gene: TRBJ1-5; abundance: NA; d_gene: TRBD1; v_gene: TRBV28; CDR3aa: CASRAGTGSQPQHF; CDR3nt: TGTGCCAGCAGAGCCGGGACAGGGTCTCAGCCCCAGCATTTT
j_gene: TRBJ1-2; abundance: NA; d_gene: TRBD1; v_gene: TRBV7-2; CDR3aa: CASSLGAGGNYGYTF; CDR3nt: TGTGCCAGCAGCTTAGGGGCAGGGGGTAACTATGGCTACACCTTC
j_gene: TRBJ2-5; abundance: NA; d_gene: TRBD1; v_gene: TRBV6-1; CDR3aa: CASRNRGKETQYF; CDR3nt: TGTGCCAGCAGAAACAGGGGGAAGGAGACCCAGTACTTC
j_gene: TRBJ1-1; abundance: NA; d_gene: NA; v_gene: TRBV19; CDR3aa: CASSIDSETEAFF; CDR3nt: TGTGCCAGTAGTATAGATTCGGAGACTGAAGCTTTCTTT
j_gene: TRBJ1-2; abundance: NA; d_gene: NA; v_gene: TRBV9; CDR3aa: CASSEQGAGYTF; CDR3nt: TGTGCCAGCAGCGAACAGGGTGCTGGCTACACCTTC
j_gene: TRBJ2-5; abundance: NA; d_gene: NA; v_gene: TRBV2; CDR3aa: CASRNLGGGGSETQYF; CDR3nt: TGTGCCAGCAGAAACCTCGGGGGCGGGGGATCTGAGACCCAGTACTTC
j_gene: TRBJ1-1; abundance: NA; d_gene: NA; v_gene: TRBV7-2; CDR3aa: CASSLFTGLAEAFF; CDR3nt: TGTGCCAGCAGCTTATTTACCGGGTTGGCTGAAGCTTTCTTT
j_gene: TRBJ2-7; abundance: NA; d_gene: NA; v_gene: TRBV5-1; CDR3aa: CASSLDVHPGSYEQYF; CDR3nt: TGCGCCAGCAGCCTCGACGTTCACCCGGGGTCCTACGAGCAGTACTTC
j_gene: TRBJ1-5; abundance: NA; d_gene: NA; v_gene: TRBV4-3; CDR3aa: CASSQDLDKGNQPQHF; CDR3nt: TGCGCCAGCAGCCAAGACTTGGACAAGGGCAATCAGCCCCAGCATTTT
j_gene: TRBJ1-2; abundance: NA; d_gene: TRBD1; v_gene: TRBV9; CDR3aa: CASSVSTGKDYGYTF; CDR3nt: TGTGCCAGCAGCGTATCGACAGGGAAGGACTATGGCTACACCTTC
j_gene: TRBJ1-6; abundance: few; d_gene: NA; v_gene: TRBV6-6; CDR3aa: CASSYSGTHSPLHF; CDR3nt: TGTGCCAGCAGTTATTCGGGAACCCATTCACCCCTCCACTTT
j_gene: TRBJ2-3; abundance: NA; d_gene: TRBD2; v_gene: TRBV5-1; CDR3aa: CASSPGLAGSTDTQYF; CDR3nt: TGCGCCAGCAGCCCGGGACTAGCGGGATCCACAGATACGCAGTATTTT
j_gene: TRBJ2-1; abundance: NA; d_gene: TRBD2; v_gene: TRBV9; CDR3aa: CASSVAGTSADNEQFF; CDR3nt: TGTGCCAGCAGCGTAGCTGGGACTAGCGCGGACAATGAGCAGTTCTTC